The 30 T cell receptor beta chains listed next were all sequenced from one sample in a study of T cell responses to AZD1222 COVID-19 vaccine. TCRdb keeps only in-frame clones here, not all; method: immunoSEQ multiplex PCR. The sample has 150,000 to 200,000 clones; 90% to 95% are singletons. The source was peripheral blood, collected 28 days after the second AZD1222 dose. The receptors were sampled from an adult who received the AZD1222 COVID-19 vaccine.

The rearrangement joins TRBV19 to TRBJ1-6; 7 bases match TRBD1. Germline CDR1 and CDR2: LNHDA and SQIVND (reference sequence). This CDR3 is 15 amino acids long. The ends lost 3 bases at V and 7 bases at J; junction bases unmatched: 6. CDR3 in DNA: TGTGCCAGTAGTATCCGGGACAGCACCAATTCACCCCTCCACTTT. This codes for CASSIRDSTNSPLHF.

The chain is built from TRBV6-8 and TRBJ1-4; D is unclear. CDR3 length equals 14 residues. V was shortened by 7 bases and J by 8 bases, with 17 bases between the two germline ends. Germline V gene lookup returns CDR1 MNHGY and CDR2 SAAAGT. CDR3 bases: TGTGCCAGCACAGAGAGCCGCCTAGGGGAAAAACTGTTTTTT. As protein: CASTESRLGEKLFF.

The CDR3 bases are TGTGCCAGCAGCTTAGGGCGGTATTATAATTCACCCCTCCACTTT. Translation gives CASSLGRYYNSPLHF. The rearrangement uses TRBV5-8 and TRBJ1-6; no clear D gene. The CDR3 totals 15 residues. The germline V gene encodes CDR1 SGHTS and CDR2 YDEGEE. V gave up 2 bases and J gave up 4 bases, with 10 bases separating them.

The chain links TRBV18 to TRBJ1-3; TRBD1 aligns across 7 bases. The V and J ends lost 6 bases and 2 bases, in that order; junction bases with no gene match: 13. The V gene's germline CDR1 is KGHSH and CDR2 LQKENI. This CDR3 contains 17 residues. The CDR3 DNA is TGTGCCAGCTCGCCGATCGAGGGGACAGCTGCTGGAAACACCATATATTTT. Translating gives CASSPIEGTAAGNTIYF.

The CDR3 reads CASSEVESSLGETQYF. For the CDR3, the DNA is TGTGCCAGCAGTGAAGTAGAGTCTTCCCTTGGGGAGACCCAGTACTTC. V and J are TRBV6-1 and TRBJ2-5; D unclear. This CDR3 comprises 16 residues. The ends were cut back, 1 base at V and 5 bases at J, with 17 bases in the middle. Germline loops: CDR1 MNHNS, CDR2 SASEGT.

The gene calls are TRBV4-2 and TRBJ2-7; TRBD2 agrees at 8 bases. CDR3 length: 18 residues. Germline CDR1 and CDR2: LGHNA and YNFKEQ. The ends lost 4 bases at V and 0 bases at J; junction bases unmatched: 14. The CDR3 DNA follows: TGTGCCAGCAGCCCAACGACCCAAGTAGCGGGACTCTCCTACGAGCAGTACTTC. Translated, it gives CASSPTTQVAGLSYEQYF.

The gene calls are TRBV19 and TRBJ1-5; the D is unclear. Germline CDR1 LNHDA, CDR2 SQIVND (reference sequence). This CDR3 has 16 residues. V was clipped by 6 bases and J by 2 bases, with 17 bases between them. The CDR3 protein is CASSPLWRAGNQPQHF. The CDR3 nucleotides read TGTGCCAGTAGCCCTCTTTGGAGGGCTGGCAATCAGCCCCAGCATTTT. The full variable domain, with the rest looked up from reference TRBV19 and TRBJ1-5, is DGGITQSPKYLFRKEGQNVTLSCEQNLNHDAMYWYRQDPGQGLRLIYYSQIVNDFQKGDIAEGYSVSREKKESFPLTVTSAQKNPTAFYLCASSPLWRAGNQPQHFGDGTRLSIL.

The CDR3 here is CASSLADHSGNTIYF. In nucleotides, the CDR3 is TGCGCCAGCAGCTTGGCGGATCACTCTGGAAACACCATATATTTT. The chain carries TRBV5-1 and TRBJ1-3, with unresolved D. The CDR3 is 15 amino acids. V lost 0 bases and J 0 bases, leaving 7 bases between the germline ends. Per the germline V gene, CDR1 is SGHRS and CDR2 is YFSETQ. The full variable domain, its missing parts supplied by reference TRBV5-1 and TRBJ1-3, is KAGVTQTPRYLIKTRGQQVTLSCSPISGHRSVSWYQQTPGQGLQFLFEYFSETQRNKGNFPGRFSGRQFSNSRSEMNVSTLELGDSALYLCASSLADHSGNTIYFGEGSWLTVV.

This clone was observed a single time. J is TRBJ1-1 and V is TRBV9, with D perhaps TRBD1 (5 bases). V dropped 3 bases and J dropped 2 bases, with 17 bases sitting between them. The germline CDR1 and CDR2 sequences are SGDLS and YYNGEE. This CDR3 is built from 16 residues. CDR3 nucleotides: TGTGCCAGCAGCGGTGGGACCGACACGCAAAACACTGAAGCTTTCTTT. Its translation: CASSGGTDTQNTEAFF.

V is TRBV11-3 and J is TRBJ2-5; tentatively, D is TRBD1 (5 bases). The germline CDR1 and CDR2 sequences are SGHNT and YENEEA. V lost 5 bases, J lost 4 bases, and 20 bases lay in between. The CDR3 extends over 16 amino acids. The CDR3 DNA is TGTGCCAGCAGCCGGTTAGGACACCGGCAGGGAGAGACCCAGTACTTC. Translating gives CASSRLGHRQGETQYF.

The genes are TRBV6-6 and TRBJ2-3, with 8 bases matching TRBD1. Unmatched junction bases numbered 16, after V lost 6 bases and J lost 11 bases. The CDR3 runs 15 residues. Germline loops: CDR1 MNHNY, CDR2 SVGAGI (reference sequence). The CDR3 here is CASSLGTGGVRGQYF. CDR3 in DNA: TGTGCCAGCAGCCTCGGGACAGGAGGGGTGCGAGGGCAGTATTTT.

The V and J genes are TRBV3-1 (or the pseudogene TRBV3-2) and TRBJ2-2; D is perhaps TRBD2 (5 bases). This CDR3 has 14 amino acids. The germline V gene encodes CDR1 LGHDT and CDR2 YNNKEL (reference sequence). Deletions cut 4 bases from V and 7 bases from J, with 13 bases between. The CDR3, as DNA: TGTGCCAGCAGCCCTCCGGGAAGAGGCGGGGAGCTGTTTTTT. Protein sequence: CASSPPGRGGELFF.

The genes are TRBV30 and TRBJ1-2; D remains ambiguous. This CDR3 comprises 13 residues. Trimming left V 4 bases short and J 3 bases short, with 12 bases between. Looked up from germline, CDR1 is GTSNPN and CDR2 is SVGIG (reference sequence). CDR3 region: CAWTQRTDYGYTF. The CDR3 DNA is TGTGCCTGGACCCAACGGACCGACTATGGCTACACCTTC. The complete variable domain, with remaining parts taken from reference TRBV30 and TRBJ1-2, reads SQTIHQWPATLVQPVGSPLSLECTVEGTSNPNLYWYRQAAGRGLQLLFYSVGIGQISSEVPQNLSASRPQDRQFILSSKKLLLSDSGFYLCAWTQRTDYGYTFGSGTRLTVV.

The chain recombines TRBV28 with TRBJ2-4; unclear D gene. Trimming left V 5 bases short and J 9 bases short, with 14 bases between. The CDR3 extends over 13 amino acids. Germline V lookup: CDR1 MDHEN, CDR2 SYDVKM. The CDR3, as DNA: TGTGCCAGCAGTCCAACCGGGCAAACCATTCAGTACTTC. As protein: CASSPTGQTIQYF.

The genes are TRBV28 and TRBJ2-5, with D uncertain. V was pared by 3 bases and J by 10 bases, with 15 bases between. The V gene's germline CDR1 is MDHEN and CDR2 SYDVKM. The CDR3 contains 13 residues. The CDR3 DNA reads TGTGCCAGCAGTTTCCAATCCTATGGGATCCAGTACTTC. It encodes CASSFQSYGIQYF.

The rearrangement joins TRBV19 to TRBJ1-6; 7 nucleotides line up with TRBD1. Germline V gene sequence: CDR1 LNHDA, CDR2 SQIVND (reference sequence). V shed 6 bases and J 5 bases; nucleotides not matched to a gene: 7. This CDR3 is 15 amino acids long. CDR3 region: CASRRDRAHNSPLHF. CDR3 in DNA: TGTGCCAGTAGGCGGGACAGAGCCCATAATTCACCCCTCCACTTT.

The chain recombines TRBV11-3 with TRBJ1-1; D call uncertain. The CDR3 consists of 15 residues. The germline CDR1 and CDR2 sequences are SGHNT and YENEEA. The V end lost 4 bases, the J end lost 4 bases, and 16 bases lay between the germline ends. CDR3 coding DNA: TGTGCCAGCAGCTACGGAGCTTGGGGTGGCACTGAAGCTTTCTTT. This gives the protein CASSYGAWGGTEAFF.

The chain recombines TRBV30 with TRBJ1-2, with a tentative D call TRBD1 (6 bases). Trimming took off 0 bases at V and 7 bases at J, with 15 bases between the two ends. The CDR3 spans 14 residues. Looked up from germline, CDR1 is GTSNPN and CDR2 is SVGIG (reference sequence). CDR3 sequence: CAWSVRLGGPGYTF. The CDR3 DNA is TGTGCCTGGAGTGTGAGGCTAGGGGGTCCTGGCTACACCTTC.

The chain's CDR3 is CASSLYYSYEQYF. The CDR3 DNA follows: TGTGCCAGCAGCTTGTACTACTCCTACGAGCAGTACTTC. V and J are TRBV7-2 and TRBJ2-7; D is unclear. Trimming shortened V by 3 bases and J by 0 bases, and 6 bases separated the two germline ends. This CDR3 region has 13 residues. Per the germline V gene, CDR1 is SGHTA and CDR2 is FQGNSA.

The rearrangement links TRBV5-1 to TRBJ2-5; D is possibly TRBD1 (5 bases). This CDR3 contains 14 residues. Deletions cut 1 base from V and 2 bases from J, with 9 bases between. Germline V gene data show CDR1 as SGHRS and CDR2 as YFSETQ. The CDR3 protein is CASSLTGLQETQYF. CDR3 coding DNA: TGCGCCAGCAGCTTGACAGGCCTGCAAGAGACCCAGTACTTC. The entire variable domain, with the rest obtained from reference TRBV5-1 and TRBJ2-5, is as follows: KAGVTQTPRYLIKTRGQQVTLSCSPISGHRSVSWYQQTPGQGLQFLFEYFSETQRNKGNFPGRFSGRQFSNSRSEMNVSTLELGDSALYLCASSLTGLQETQYFGPGTRLLVL.

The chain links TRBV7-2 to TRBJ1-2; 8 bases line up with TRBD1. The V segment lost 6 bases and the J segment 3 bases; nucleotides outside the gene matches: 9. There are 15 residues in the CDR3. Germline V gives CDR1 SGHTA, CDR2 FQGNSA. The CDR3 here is CASSKSQGAYYGYTF. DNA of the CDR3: TGTGCCAGCAGTAAATCGCAGGGGGCATACTATGGCTACACCTTC.

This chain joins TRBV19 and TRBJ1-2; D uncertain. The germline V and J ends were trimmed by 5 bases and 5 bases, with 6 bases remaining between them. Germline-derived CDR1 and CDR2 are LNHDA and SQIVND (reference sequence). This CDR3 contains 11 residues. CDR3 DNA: TGTGCCAGTAGTCTGGGTTATGGCTACACCTTC. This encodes CASSLGYGYTF.

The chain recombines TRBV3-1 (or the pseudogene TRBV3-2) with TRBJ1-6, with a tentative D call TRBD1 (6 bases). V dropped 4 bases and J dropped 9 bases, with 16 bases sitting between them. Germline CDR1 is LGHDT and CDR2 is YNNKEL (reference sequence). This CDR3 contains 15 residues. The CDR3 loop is CASSLMAGGVSPLHF. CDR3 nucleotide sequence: TGTGCCAGCAGCCTAATGGCTGGGGGCGTTTCACCCCTCCACTTT.

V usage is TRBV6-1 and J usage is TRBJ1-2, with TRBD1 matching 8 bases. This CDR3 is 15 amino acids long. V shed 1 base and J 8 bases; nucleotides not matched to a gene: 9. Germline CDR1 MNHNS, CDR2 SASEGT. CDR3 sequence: CASSEVFRGLWGYTF. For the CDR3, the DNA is TGTGCCAGCAGTGAAGTTTTCAGGGGGCTTTGGGGCTACACCTTC.

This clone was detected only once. The CDR3 is CASSAFWRDLGYGYTF. In nucleotides, the CDR3 is TGTGCCAGTAGTGCCTTTTGGAGGGATCTTGGCTATGGCTACACCTTC. The genes are TRBV19 and TRBJ1-2; D is unclear. The CDR3 totals 16 residues. CDR1 and CDR2 (germline): LNHDA, SQIVND (reference sequence). Trimming pared 5 bases from V and 4 bases from J, leaving 20 bases between. The variable domain in full, with the rest retrieved from reference TRBV19 and TRBJ1-2, is DGGITQSPKYLFRKEGQNVTLSCEQNLNHDAMYWYRQDPGQGLRLIYYSQIVNDFQKGDIAEGYSVSREKKESFPLTVTSAQKNPTAFYLCASSAFWRDLGYGYTFGSGTRLTVV.

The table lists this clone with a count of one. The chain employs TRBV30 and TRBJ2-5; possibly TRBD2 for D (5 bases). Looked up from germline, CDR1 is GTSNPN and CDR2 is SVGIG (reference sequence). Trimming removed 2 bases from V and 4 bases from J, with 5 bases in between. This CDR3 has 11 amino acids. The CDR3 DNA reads TGTGCCTGGAGTAGCGGAGAGACCCAGTACTTC. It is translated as CAWSSGETQYF.

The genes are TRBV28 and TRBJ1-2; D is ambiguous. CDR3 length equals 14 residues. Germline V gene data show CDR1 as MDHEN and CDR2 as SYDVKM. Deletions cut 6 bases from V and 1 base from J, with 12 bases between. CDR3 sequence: CASRVRDNNYGYTF. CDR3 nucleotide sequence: TGTGCCAGCAGGGTCCGGGATAATAACTATGGCTACACCTTC.

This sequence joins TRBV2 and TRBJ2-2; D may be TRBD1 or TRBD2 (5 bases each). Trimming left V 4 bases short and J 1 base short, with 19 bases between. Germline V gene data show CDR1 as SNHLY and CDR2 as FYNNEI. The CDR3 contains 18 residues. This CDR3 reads CASSGDVPYRKNTGELFF. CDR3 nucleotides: TGTGCCAGCAGTGGGGACGTTCCTTACCGAAAGAACACCGGGGAGCTGTTTTTT.

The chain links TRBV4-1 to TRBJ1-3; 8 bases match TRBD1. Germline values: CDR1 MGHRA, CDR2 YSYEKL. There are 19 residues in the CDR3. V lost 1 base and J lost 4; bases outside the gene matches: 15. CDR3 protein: CASSQAAPGQAGSGNTIYF. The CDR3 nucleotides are TGCGCCAGCAGCCAAGCAGCCCCGGGACAGGCTGGCTCGGGAAACACCATATATTTT.

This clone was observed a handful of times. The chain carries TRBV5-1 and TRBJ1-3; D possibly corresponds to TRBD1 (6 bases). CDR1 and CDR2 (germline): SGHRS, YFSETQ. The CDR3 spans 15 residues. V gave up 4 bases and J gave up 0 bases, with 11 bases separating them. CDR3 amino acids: CASSNGQNSGNTIYF. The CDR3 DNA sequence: TGCGCCAGCAGCAACGGACAGAACTCTGGAAACACCATATATTTT.